This record looks at one TCR beta chain sequence and its context. Its antigen remains unidentified. V was trimmed by 3 bases and J by 1 base, leaving 12 bases between them. This CDR3 contains 15 residues. CDR1 is SGHRS and CDR2 is YFSETQ in the germline V gene. Here immunoSEQ multiplex PCR was the method, and the copy in TCRdb shows in-frame clones only, minus some. The sample has fewer than 25,000 clones; 65% to 85% are singletons. This sample stems from a study of OX40 agonist ivuxolimab in advanced cancers. Study-level information: Dose-escalation patients' cancers were hepatocellular carcinoma, melanoma, renal cell or head and neck cancer.

Whole-study results and caveats: Clonal expansion from baseline to week 6 occurred in both CD4+ and CD8+ T cells.

The chain has TRBV5-1 and TRBJ2-3, with D maybe TRBD1 (7 bases). The TCR sequence derives from an adult with an advanced solid tumor such as melanoma, head and neck, liver or kidney cancer. Here the sequenced sample was CD4+ or CD8+ T cells sorted from blood, taken in a trial of the OX40 agonist ivuxolimab. The CDR3 DNA sequence: TGCGCCAGCAGCTCAGGGGGGTTTGGCACAGATACGCAGTATTTT. Translating gives CASSSGGFGTDTQYF.